This T cell receptor (beta chain) came from a study of technical replicates of blood from several donors. This CDR3 is built from 17 residues. CDR1 and CDR2 (germline): WSHSY, SAAADI. The V end was cut by 0 bases, the J end by 11 bases, with 23 bases between. TCRdb's copy holds only in-frame clones and misses some; the assay was immunoSEQ multiplex PCR. This table has nearly 70,000 clones, approximately 89% appearing once. The sample taken for sequencing was PBMCs. The chain combines TRBV10-2 with TRBJ1-5, with D perhaps TRBD1 (6 bases). The origin of this receptor is a human donor in good health. Some clones in this sample may be carry-over from other donors' samples. The CDR3 loop is CASSESIFRVPSGAQHF. The CDR3 DNA reads as TGCGCCAGCAGTGAGTCGATATTCAGGGTCCCCTCAGGGGCCCAGCATTTT.